The present T cell receptor beta chain was sequenced within a study of shared clonotypes between healthy human individuals. Trimming took 9 bases from V and 4 from J; bases not matched to a gene: 10. The CDR3 extends over 14 amino acids. Germline CDR1 reads LNHDA; CDR2 reads SQIVND (reference sequence). Notes on this clone: Its specificity is unknown.

The authors split each subset's genomic DNA evenly across several immunoSEQ plates. Data came from immunoSEQ multiplex PCR; TCRdb stores just in-frame clones and leaves some out. The sample lists under 750,000 clones; approximately 72% were seen once. Broader study findings: Among donors, the sharing of clonotypes was expected to be influenced by sequencing depth.

This clonotype originated in a woman between 25 and 40 years old in good health. This chain links TRBV19 with TRBJ2-3; the match to TRBD2 covers 7 bases. Specimen: memory CD4+ T cells sorted from blood. Subset noted: CD45RA-negative fraction. This chain's CDR3 is CASQRLAAADTQYF. For the CDR3, the DNA is TGTGCCAGCCAACGGCTAGCGGCCGCAGATACGCAGTATTTT.